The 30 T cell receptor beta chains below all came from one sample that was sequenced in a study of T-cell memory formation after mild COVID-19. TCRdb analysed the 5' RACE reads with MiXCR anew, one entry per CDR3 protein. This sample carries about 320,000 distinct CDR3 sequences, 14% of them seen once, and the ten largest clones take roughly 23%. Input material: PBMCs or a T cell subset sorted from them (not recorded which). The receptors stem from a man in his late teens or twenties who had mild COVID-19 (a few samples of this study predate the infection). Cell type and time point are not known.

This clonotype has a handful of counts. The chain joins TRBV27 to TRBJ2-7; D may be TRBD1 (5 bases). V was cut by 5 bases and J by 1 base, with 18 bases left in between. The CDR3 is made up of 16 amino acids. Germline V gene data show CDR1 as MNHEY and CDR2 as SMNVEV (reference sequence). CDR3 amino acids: CASSPRWGPLSYEQYF. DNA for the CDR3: TGTGCCAGCAGTCCCCGTTGGGGCCCTTTGTCCTACGAGCAGTACTTC.

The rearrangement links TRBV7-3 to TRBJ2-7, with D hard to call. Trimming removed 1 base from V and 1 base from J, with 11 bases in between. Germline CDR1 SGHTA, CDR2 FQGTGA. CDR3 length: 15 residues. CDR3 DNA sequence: TGTGCCAGCAGCTTAAGGCAGCCAATTTCCTACGAGCAGTACGTC. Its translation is CASSLRQPISYEQYV.

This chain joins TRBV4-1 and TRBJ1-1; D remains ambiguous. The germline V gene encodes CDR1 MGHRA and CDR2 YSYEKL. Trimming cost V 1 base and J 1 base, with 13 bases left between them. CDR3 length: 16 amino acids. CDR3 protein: CASSQGHPGWNTEAFF. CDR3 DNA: TGCGCCAGCAGCCAAGGTCATCCGGGGTGGAACACTGAAGCTTTCTTT.

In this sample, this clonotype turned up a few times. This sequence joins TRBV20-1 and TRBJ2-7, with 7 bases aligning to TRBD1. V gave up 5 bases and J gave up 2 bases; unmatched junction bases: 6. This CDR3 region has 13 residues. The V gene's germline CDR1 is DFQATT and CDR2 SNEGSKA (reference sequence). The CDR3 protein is CSAAAGTAYEQYF. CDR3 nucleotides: TGCAGTGCTGCCGCCGGGACAGCCTACGAGCAGTACTTC.

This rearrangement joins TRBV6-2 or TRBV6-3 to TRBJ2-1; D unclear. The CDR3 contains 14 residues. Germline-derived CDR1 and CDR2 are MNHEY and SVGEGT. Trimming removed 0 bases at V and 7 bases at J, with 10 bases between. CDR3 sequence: CASSYSGSRNEQFF. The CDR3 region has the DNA TGTGCCAGCAGTTACTCGGGGTCCAGAAATGAGCAGTTCTTC.

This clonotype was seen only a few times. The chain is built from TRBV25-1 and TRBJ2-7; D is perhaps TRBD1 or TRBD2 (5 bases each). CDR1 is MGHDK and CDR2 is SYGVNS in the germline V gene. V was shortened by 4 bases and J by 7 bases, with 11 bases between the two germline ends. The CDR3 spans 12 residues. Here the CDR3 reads CASSGGWREQYF. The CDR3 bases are TGTGCCAGCAGTGGGGGGTGGCGAGAGCAGTACTTC.

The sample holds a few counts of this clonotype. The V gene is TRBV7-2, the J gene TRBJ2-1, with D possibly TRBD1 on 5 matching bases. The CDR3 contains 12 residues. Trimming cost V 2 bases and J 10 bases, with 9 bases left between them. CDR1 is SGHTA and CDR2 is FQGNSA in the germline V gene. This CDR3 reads CASSLLREEQFF. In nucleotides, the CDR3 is TGTGCCAGCAGCTTACTCAGGGAAGAGCAGTTCTTC.

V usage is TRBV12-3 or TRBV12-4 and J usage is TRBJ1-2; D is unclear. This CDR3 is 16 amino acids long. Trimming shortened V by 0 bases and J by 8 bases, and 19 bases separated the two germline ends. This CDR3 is CASSLALLQLYGGYTF. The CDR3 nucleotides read TGTGCCAGCAGTTTAGCTTTATTACAACTATATGGAGGCTACACCTTC.

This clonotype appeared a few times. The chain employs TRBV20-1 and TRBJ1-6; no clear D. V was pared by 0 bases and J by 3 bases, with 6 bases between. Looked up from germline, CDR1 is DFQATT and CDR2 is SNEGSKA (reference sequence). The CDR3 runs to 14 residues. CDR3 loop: CSARDAVYNSPLHF. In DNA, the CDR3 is TGCAGTGCTAGAGATGCAGTCTATAATTCACCCCTCCACTTT.

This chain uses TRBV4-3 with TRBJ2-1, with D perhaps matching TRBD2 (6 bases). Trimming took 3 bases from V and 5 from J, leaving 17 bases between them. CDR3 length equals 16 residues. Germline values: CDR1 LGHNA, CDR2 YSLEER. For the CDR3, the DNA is TGCGCCAGCAGCCAGGACCCCAGCGGGCACAACAATGAGCAGTTCTTC. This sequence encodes CASSQDPSGHNNEQFF.

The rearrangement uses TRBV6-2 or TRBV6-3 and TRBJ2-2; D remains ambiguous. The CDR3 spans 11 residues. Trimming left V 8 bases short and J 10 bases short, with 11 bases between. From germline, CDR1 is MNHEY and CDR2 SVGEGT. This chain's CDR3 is CASRTSAELFF. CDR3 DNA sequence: TGTGCCAGCCGGACCTCGGCGGAGCTGTTTTTT.

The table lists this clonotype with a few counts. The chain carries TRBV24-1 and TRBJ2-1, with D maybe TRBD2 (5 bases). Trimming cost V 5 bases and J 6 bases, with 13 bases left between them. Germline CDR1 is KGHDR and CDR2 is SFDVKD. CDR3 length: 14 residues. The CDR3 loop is CATSGPGSANEQFF. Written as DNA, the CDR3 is TGTGCCACCAGTGGGCCGGGGTCCGCCAATGAGCAGTTCTTC.

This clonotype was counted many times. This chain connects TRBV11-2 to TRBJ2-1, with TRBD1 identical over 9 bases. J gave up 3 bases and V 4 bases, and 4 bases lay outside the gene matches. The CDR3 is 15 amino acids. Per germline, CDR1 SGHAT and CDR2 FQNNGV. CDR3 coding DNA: TGTGCCAGCAGCTCCCGGGGACAGGGCTACAATGAGCAGTTCTTC. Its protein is CASSSRGQGYNEQFF.

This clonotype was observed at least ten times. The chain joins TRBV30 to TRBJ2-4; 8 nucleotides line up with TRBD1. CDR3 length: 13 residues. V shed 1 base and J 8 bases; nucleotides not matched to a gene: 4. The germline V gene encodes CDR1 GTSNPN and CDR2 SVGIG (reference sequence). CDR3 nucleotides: TGTGCCTGGAGTGCAGGGGGCAGGGACATTCAGTACTTC. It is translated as CAWSAGGRDIQYF. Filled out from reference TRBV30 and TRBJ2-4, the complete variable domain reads SQTIHQWPATLVQPVGSPLSLECTVEGTSNPNLYWYRQAAGRGLQLLFYSVGIGQISSEVPQNLSASRPQDRQFILSSKKLLLSDSGFYLCAWSAGGRDIQYFGAGTRLSVL.

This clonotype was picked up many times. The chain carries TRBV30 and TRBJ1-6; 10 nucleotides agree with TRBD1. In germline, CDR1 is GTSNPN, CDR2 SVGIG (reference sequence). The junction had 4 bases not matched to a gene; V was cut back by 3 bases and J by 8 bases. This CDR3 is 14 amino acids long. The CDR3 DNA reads TGTGCCTGGAGCCGGGACAGGGGTTATTCACCCCTCCACTTT. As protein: CAWSRDRGYSPLHF.

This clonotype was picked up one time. Here the CDR3 DNA reads TGTGCCATCAGTCCGGGACAGGGGACGAGGGAGACCCAGTACTTC. Protein product: CAISPGQGTRETQYF. The chain carries TRBV10-3 and TRBJ2-5; 10 bases map to TRBD1. Germline loops: CDR1 ENHRY, CDR2 SYGVKD. Losses at the gene ends were 5 bases for V and 5 bases for J; bases not matched to a gene: 8. The CDR3 has 15 amino acids.

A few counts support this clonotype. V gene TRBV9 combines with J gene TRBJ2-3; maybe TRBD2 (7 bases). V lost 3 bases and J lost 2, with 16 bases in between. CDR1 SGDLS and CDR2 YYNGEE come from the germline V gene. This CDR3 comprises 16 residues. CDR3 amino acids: CASSARGGGYTDTQYF. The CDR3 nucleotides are TGTGCCAGCAGCGCACGAGGGGGGGGATACACAGATACGCAGTATTTT.

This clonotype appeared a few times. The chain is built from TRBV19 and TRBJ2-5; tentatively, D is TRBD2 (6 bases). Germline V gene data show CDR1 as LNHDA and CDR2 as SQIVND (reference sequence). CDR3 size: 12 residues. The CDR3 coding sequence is TGTGCGTCTGCGGGGCAAGGAGAGACCCAGTACTTC. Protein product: CASAGQGETQYF.

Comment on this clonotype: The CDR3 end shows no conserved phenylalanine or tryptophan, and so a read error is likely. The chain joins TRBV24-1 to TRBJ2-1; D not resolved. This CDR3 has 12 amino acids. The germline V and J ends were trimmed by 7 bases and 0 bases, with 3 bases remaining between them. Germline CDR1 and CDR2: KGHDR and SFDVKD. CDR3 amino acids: CATSDSYNEQFL. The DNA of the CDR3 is TGTGCCACCAGCGACTCCTACAATGAGCAGTTCTTA.

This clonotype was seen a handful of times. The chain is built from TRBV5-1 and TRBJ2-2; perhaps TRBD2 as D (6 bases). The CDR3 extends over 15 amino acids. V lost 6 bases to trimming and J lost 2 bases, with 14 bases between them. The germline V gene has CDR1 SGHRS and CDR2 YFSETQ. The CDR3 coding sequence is TGCGCCAGCACGGGCGGGGCATCTAACACCGGGGAGCTGTTTTTT. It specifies CASTGGASNTGELFF.

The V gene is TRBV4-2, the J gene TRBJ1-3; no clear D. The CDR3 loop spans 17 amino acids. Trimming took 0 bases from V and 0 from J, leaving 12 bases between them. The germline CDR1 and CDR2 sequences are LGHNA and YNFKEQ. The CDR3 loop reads CASSQDPMTISGNTIYF. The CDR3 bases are TGTGCCAGCAGCCAAGATCCCATGACGATCTCTGGAAACACCATATATTTT.

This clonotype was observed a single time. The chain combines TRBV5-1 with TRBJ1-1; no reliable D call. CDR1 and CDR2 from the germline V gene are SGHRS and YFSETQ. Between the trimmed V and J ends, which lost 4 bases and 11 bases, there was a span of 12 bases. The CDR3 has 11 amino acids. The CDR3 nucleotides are TGCGCCAGCAGCCCGGGTAAAGGGGCTTTCTTT. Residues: CASSPGKGAFF.

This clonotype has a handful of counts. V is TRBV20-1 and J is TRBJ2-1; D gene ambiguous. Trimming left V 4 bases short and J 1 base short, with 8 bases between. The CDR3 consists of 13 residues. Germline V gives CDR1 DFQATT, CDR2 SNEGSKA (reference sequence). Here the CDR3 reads CSANSPSYNEQFF. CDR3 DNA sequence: TGCAGTGCTAACAGTCCGTCCTACAATGAGCAGTTCTTC.

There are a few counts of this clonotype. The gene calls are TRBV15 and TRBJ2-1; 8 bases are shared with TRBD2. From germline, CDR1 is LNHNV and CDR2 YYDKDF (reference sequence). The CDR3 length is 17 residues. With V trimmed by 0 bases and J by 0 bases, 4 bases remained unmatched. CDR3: CATSRDGTSGSYNEQFF. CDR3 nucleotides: TGTGCCACCAGCAGAGATGGAACTAGCGGCTCCTACAATGAGCAGTTCTTC.

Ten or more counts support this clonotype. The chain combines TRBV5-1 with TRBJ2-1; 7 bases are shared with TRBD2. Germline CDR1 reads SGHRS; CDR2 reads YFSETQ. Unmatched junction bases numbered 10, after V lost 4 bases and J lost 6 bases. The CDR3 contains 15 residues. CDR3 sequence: CASSPTAGSGNEQFF. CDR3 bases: TGCGCCAGCAGCCCGACAGCGGGAAGTGGCAATGAGCAGTTCTTC.

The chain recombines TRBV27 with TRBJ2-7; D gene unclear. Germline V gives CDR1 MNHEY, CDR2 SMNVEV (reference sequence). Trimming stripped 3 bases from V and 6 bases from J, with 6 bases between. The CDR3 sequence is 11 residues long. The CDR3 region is CASSLEFEQYF. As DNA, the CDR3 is TGTGCCAGCAGTTTGGAATTCGAGCAGTACTTC.

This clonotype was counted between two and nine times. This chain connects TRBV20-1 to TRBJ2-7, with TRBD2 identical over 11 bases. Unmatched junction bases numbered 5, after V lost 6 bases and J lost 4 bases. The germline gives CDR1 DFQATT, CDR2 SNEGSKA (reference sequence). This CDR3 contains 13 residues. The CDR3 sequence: CSAIGTSGYEQYV. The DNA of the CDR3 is TGCAGTGCCATCGGGACTAGCGGTTACGAGCAGTACGTC.

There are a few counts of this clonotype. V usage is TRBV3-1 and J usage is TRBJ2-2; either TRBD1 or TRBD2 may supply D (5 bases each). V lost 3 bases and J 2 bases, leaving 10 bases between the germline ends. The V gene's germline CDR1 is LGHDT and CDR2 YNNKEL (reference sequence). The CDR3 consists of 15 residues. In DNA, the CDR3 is TGTGCCAGCAGCCAGGGACCGCTAAACACCGGGGAGCTGTTTTTT. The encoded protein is CASSQGPLNTGELFF.

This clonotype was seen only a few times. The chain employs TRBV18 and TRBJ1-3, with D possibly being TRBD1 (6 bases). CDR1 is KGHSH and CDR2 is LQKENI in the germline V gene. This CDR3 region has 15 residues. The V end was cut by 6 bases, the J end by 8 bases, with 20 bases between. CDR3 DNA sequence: TGTGCCAGCTCTACACAGGGCCTGCTGGGTGACACCATATATTTT. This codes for CASSTQGLLGDTIYF.

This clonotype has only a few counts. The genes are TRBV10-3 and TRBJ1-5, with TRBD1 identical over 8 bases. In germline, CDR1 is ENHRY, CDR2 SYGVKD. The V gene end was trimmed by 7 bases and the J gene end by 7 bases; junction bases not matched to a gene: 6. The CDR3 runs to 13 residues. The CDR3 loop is CAIKDREQQPQHF. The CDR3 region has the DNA TGTGCCATCAAGGACAGGGAACAACAGCCCCAGCATTTT.